Below, one TCR beta chain is given with its context. The data stem from a study of control samples from healthy donors and cancer patients. V was shortened by 2 bases and J by 6 bases, with 7 bases between the two germline ends. CDR3 length equals 12 residues. Germline CDR1 reads LNHDA; CDR2 reads SQIVND (reference sequence). This table comes from immunoSEQ multiplex PCR, and its TCRdb copy is limited to in-frame clones, with some not included. The table lists about 130,000 clones, approximately 92% of them singletons, with around 2.3% in the top ten. Sequenced: blood. This sequence originates from a middle-aged man in good health. This chain connects TRBV19 to TRBJ1-2; D is unclear. The DNA for the CDR3 is TGTGCCAGTAGTATAAGGCAGGATGGCTACACCTTC. The encoded protein is CASSIRQDGYTF.